The rows below give T cell receptor beta chains drawn from one sample of a study of cytomegalovirus exposure and HLA in healthy donors. TCRdb keeps only in-frame clones here, not all; method: immunoSEQ multiplex PCR. This sample's table reports 50,000 to 60,000 clones. The sample taken for sequencing was PBMCs. The receptors originated from a woman aged 45-60 years in good health and CMV-seropositive. Both conserved end residues are part of each CDR3. Fields, in order: V gene, D gene, CDR3 length, J gene, CDR3 protein, CDR3 DNA. A D gene is named only where the DNA matches it firmly.

v_call: TRBV5-1
d_call: TRBD2
cdr3_length: 14
j_call: TRBJ2-7
cdr3_aa: CASSAGLAWDEQYF
cdr3_nt: TGCGCCAGCAGCGCGGGACTAGCGTGGGACGAGCAGTACTTC

v_call: TRBV13
d_call: TRBD1
cdr3_length: 14
j_call: TRBJ1-2
cdr3_aa: CASSLWTGAYGYTF
cdr3_nt: TGTGCCAGCAGCTTATGGACAGGAGCATATGGCTACACCTTC

v_call: TRBV18
d_call: .
cdr3_length: 16
j_call: TRBJ2-5
cdr3_aa: CASSPSRAGVGETQYF
cdr3_nt: TGTGCCAGCTCACCCTCGCGAGCAGGGGTTGGAGAGACCCAGTACTTC

v_call: TRBV10-2
d_call: TRBD2
cdr3_length: 15
j_call: TRBJ2-1
cdr3_aa: CASSESTSGSNEQFF
cdr3_nt: TGCGCCAGCAGTGAGTCGACTAGCGGGAGCAATGAGCAGTTCTTC

v_call: TRBV18
d_call: .
cdr3_length: 11
j_call: TRBJ1-1
cdr3_aa: CASSLQNEAFF
cdr3_nt: TGTGCCAGCTCACTACAGAATGAAGCTTTCTTT

v_call: TRBV5-1
d_call: TRBD2
cdr3_length: 18
j_call: TRBJ2-1
cdr3_aa: CASSLEGLAGSGDNEQFF
cdr3_nt: TGCGCCAGCAGCTTGGAAGGTCTAGCGGGATCTGGTGACAATGAGCAGTTCTTC

v_call: TRBV5-1
d_call: .
cdr3_length: 15
j_call: TRBJ2-5
cdr3_aa: CASSPSLAGSETQYF
cdr3_nt: TGCGCCAGCAGCCCTAGCTTAGCCGGGTCGGAGACCCAGTACTTC

v_call: TRBV9
d_call: TRBD2
cdr3_length: 19
j_call: TRBJ2-2
cdr3_aa: CASSVTLAGGPPNTGELFF
cdr3_nt: TGTGCCAGCAGCGTTACACTAGCGGGGGGGCCTCCGAACACCGGGGAGCTGTTTTTT

v_call: TRBV6-1
d_call: TRBD1
cdr3_length: 17
j_call: TRBJ1-5
cdr3_aa: CASSEAWDSRGNQPQHF
cdr3_nt: TGTGCCAGCAGTGAAGCCTGGGACAGCCGAGGCAATCAGCCCCAGCATTTT

v_call: TRBV14
d_call: TRBD1
cdr3_length: 14
j_call: TRBJ1-6
cdr3_aa: CASSQGTANSPLHF
cdr3_nt: TGTGCCAGCAGCCAGGGGACAGCCAATTCACCCCTCCACTTT

v_call: TRBV5-1
d_call: TRBD2
cdr3_length: 20
j_call: TRBJ2-2
cdr3_aa: CASSLGAAESGGRGTGELFF
cdr3_nt: TGCGCCAGCAGCTTGGGGGCGGCTGAGTCGGGCGGGAGAGGAACCGGGGAGCTGTTTTTT

v_call: TRBV6-6
d_call: TRBD1
cdr3_length: 15
j_call: TRBJ2-5
cdr3_aa: CASSPGTGEGWTQYF
cdr3_nt: TGTGCCAGCAGCCCCGGGACAGGCGAAGGGTGGACCCAGTACTTC

v_call: TRBV6-5
d_call: .
cdr3_length: 15
j_call: TRBJ1-1
cdr3_aa: CASSYHLRENTEAFF
cdr3_nt: TGTGCCAGCAGTTACCACCTCCGGGAGAACACTGAAGCTTTCTTT

v_call: TRBV4-3
d_call: TRBD1
cdr3_length: 20
j_call: TRBJ1-1
cdr3_aa: CASSQESRVVAGDRNTEAFF
cdr3_nt: TGCGCCAGCAGCCAAGAGAGTCGGGTGGTGGCTGGGGACAGGAACACTGAAGCTTTCTTT

v_call: TRBV4-3
d_call: .
cdr3_length: 16
j_call: TRBJ1-4
cdr3_aa: CASSQGDRTTNEKLFF
cdr3_nt: TGCGCCAGCAGCCAGGGAGACAGGACAACTAATGAAAAACTGTTTTTT

v_call: TRBV6-5
d_call: .
cdr3_length: 13
j_call: TRBJ2-7
cdr3_aa: CASSYETGYEQYF
cdr3_nt: TGTGCCAGCAGTTACGAGACGGGGTACGAGCAGTACTTC

v_call: TRBV19
d_call: TRBD1
cdr3_length: 15
j_call: TRBJ1-6
cdr3_aa: CASSIGGQGASPLHF
cdr3_nt: TGTGCCAGTAGTATTGGGGGGCAGGGGGCTTCACCCCTCCACTTT

v_call: TRBV11-2
d_call: .
cdr3_length: 16
j_call: TRBJ2-2
cdr3_aa: CASIDYRAGNTGELFF
cdr3_nt: TGTGCCAGCATCGACTATCGGGCAGGGAACACCGGGGAGCTGTTTTTT

v_call: TRBV18
d_call: TRBD1
cdr3_length: 15
j_call: TRBJ1-2
cdr3_aa: CASSKRGQGEDGYTF
cdr3_nt: TGTGCCAGCTCGAAGCGTGGACAGGGGGAAGATGGCTACACCTTC

v_call: TRBV7-2
d_call: .
cdr3_length: 13
j_call: TRBJ2-5
cdr3_aa: CASSFSGQETQYF
cdr3_nt: TGTGCCAGCAGCTTTAGCGGCCAAGAGACCCAGTACTTC

v_call: TRBV6-5
d_call: .
cdr3_length: 14
j_call: TRBJ2-3
cdr3_aa: CASSQRGSTDTQYF
cdr3_nt: TGTGCCAGCAGCCAAAGGGGGAGCACAGATACGCAGTATTTT

v_call: TRBV4-3
d_call: .
cdr3_length: 12
j_call: TRBJ1-2
cdr3_aa: CASSQDRGGYTF
cdr3_nt: TGCGCCAGCAGCCAAGATAGGGGAGGCTACACCTTC